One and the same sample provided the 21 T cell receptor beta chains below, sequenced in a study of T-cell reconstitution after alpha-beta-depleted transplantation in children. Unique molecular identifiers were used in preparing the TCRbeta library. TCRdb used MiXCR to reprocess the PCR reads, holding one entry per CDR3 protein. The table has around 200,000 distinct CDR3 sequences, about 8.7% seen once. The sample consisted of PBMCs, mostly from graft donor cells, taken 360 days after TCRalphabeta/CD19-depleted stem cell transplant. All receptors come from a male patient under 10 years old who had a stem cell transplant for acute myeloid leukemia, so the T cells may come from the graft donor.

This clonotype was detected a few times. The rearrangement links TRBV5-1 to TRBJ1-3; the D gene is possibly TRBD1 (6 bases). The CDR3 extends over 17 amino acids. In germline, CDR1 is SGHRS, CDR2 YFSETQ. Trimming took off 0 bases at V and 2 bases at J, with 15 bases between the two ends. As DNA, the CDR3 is TGCGCCAGCAGCTTGGGCCCCCCTACAGGGCCTGGAAACACCATATATTTT. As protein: CASSLGPPTGPGNTIYF.

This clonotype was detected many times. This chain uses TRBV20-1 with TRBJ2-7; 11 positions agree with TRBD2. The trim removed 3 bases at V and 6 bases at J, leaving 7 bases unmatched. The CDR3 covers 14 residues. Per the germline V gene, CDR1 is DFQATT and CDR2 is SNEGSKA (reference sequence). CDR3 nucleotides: TGCAGTGCTAGCACTAGCGGGAGTTCTACCGAGCAGTACTTC. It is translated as CSASTSGSSTEQYF.

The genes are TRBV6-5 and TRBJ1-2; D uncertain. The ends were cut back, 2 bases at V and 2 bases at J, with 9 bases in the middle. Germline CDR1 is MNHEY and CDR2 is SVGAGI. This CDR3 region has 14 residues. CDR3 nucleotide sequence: TGTGCCAGCAGTTACGCGGGAGAGAACTATGGCTACACCTTC. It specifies CASSYAGENYGYTF.

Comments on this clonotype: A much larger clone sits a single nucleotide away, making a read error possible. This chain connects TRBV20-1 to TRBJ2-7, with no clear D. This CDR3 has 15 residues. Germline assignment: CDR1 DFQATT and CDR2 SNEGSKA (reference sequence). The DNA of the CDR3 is TGCAGTGCTAGAGACAGTACAGCGAACTCCTACGAGCAGTGCTTC. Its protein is CSARDSTANSYEQCF.

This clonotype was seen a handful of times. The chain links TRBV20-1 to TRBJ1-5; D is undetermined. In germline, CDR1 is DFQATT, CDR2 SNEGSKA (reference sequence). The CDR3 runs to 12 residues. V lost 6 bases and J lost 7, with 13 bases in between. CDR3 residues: CSASWGTQPQHF. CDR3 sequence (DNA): TGCAGTGCCAGCTGGGGTACACAGCCCCAGCATTTT.

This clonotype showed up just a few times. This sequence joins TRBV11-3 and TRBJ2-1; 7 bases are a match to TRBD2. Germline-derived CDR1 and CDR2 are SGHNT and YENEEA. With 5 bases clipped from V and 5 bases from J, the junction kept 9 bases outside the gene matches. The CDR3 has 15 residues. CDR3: CASSPKWGRDNEQFF. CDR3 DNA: TGTGCCAGCAGCCCAAAATGGGGGAGGGACAATGAGCAGTTCTTC. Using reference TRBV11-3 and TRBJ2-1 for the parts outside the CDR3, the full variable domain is EAGVVQSPRYKIIEKKQPVAFWCNPISGHNTLYWYLQNLGQGPELLIRYENEEAVDDSQLPKDRFSAERLKGVDSTLKIQPAELGDSAVYLCASSPKWGRDNEQFFGPGTRLTVL.

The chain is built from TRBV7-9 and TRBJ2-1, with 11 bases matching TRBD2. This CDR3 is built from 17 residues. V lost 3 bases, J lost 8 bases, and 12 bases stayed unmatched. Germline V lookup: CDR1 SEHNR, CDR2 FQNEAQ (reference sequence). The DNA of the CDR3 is TGTGCCAGCAGCTTTTCCCTGCTAGCGGGAGGACGGTATGAGCAGTTCTTC. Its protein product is CASSFSLLAGGRYEQFF.

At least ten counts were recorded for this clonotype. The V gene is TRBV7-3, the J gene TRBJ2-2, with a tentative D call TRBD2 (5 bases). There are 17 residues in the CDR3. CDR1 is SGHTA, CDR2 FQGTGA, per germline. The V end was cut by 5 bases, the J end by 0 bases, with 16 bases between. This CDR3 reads CASSLDYSATNTGELFF. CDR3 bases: TGTGCCAGCAGCCTTGACTATTCCGCGACGAACACCGGGGAGCTGTTTTTT.

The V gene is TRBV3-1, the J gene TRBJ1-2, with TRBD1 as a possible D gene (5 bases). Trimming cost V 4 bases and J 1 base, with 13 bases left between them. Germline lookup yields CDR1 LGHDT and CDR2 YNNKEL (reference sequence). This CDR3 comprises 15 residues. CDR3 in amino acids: CASSPFGALNYGYTF. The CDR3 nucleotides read TGTGCCAGCAGCCCCTTCGGGGCCCTTAACTATGGCTACACCTTC.

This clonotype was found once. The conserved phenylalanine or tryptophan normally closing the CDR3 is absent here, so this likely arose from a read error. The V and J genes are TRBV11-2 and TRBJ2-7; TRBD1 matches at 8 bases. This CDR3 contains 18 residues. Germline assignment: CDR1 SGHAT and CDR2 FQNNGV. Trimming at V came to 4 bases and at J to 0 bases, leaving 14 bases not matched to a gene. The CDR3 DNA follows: TGTGCCAGCAGCTGGCTCCTTTCGGGACAGGAGATCTCCTACGAGCAGTACTAC. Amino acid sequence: CASSWLLSGQEISYEQYY.

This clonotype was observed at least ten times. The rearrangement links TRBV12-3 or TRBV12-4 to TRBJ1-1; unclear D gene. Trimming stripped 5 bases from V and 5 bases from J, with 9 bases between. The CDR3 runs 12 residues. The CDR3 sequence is CASSLGETEAFF. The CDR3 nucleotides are TGTGCCAGCAGTCTTGGAGAAACTGAAGCTTTCTTT.

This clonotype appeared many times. CDR3 in amino acids: CATSVSLGTDTQYF. The CDR3 DNA reads as TGTGCCACCAGTGTGTCCTTGGGCACAGATACGCAGTATTTT. The V and J genes are TRBV24-1 and TRBJ2-3; no firm D call. Trimming shortened V by 5 bases and J by 1 base, and 9 bases separated the two germline ends. CDR3 length: 14 amino acids. The V gene's germline CDR1 is KGHDR and CDR2 SFDVKD.

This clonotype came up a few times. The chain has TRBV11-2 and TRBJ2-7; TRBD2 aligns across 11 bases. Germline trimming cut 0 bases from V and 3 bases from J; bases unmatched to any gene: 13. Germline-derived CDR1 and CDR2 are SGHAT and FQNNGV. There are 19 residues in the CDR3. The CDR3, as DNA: TGTGCCAGCAGCTTAGATCGGCTAGCGGGAGGCTTCCTAAACTACGAGCAGTACTTC. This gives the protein CASSLDRLAGGFLNYEQYF.

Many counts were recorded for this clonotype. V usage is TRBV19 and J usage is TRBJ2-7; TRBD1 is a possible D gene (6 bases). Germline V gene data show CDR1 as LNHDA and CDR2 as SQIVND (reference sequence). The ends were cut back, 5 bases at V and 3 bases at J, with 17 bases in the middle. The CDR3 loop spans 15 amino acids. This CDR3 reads CASSPSGQGNYEQYF. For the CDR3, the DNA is TGTGCCAGTAGTCCCTCTGGGCAGGGGAACTACGAGCAGTACTTC.

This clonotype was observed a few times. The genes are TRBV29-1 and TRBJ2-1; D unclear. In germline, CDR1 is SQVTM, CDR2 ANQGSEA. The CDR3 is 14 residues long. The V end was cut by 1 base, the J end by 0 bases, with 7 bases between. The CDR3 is CSVEAASSYNEQFF. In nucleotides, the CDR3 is TGCAGCGTTGAAGCGGCCAGCTCCTACAATGAGCAGTTCTTC.

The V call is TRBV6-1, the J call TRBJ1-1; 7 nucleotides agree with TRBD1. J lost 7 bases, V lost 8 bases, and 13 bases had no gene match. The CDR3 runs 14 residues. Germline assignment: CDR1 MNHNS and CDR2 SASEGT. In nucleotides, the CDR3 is TGTGCCAGCGAACAGGGGCGAGGGGTGGGTGAAGCTTTCTTT. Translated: CASEQGRGVGEAFF.

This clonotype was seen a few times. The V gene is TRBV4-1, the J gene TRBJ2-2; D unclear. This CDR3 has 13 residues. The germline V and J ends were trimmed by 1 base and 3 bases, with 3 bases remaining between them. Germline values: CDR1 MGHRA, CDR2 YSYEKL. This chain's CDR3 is CASSQADTGELFF. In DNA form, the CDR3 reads TGCGCCAGCAGCCAAGCGGACACCGGGGAGCTGTTTTTT.

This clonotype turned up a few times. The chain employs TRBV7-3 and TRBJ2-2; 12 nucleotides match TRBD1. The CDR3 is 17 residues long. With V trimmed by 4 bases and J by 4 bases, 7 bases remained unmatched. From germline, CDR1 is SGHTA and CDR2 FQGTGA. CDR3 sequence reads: CASSSLGTGGPTGELFF. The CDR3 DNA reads TGTGCCAGCAGCTCCCTCGGGACAGGGGGCCCCACCGGGGAGCTGTTTTTT.

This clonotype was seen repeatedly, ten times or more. This CDR3 is CAISVRNRDEQFF. Here the CDR3 DNA reads TGTGCCATCAGTGTCCGGAATCGCGATGAGCAGTTCTTC. V gene TRBV10-3 combines with J gene TRBJ2-1, with D unclear. CDR3 length: 13 amino acids. V lost 4 bases and J 8 bases, leaving 12 bases between the germline ends. CDR1 is ENHRY and CDR2 is SYGVKD in the germline V gene.

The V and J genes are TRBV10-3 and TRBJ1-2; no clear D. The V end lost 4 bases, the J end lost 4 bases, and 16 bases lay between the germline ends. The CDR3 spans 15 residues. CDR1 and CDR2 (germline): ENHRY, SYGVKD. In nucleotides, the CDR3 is TGTGCCATCAGTGGTGGGCAGAGGCAGGTCTATGGCTACACCTTC. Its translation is CAISGGQRQVYGYTF.

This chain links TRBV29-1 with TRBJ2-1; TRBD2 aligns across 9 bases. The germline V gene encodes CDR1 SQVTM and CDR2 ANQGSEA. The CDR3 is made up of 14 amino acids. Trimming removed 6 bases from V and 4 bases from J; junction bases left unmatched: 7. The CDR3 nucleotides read TGCAGCGTCCCGGGACTAGCCTTGTACAATGAGCAGTTCTTC. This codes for CSVPGLALYNEQFF.